This T cell receptor beta chain was identified in a study of T-cell reconstitution after alpha-beta-depleted transplantation in children. Regarding the study as a whole: The authors attributed T-cell counts and diversity one year after transplant mostly to newly produced T cells. Surviving thymic progenitors and recipient T cells were the source of high TCRbeta diversity at day 60 in some patients. Two months or so post-transplant, alpha-beta T cells reportedly derived from several hundred expanded graft clones.

TCRbeta library preparation incorporated unique molecular identifiers. TCRdb re-derived calls from the PCR reads in MiXCR, one entry per CDR3 protein. The data show about 300,000 distinct CDR3 sequences, over 7.5% seen once. The CDR3 extends over 17 amino acids. With respect to this clonotype: Its antigen remains unidentified.

This receptor was taken from a female patient aged 2-15 years who had a stem cell transplant for Fanconi anemia, so the T cells may come from the graft donor. The V and J genes are TRBV21-1 and TRBJ2-3. TRBV21-1 has pseudogene status. The sequencing here drew on peripheral blood, taken 360 days after TCRalphabeta/CD19-depleted stem cell transplant. This CDR3 reads CASSRGDYANSTDTQYF. In nucleotides, the CDR3 is TGTGCCAGCAGCAGAGGGGATTACGCGAATAGCACAGATACGCAGTATTTT.